This T cell receptor beta chain was sequenced in a study of blood T cell repertoires in COVID-19. In the study overall: Collection of acute and convalescent COVID-19 samples took place in the United States, Italy and Spain.

Per the original methods: Quantification of nucleated cells was approximated via reference gene primer amplification. Clones were read by immunoSEQ multiplex PCR, and TCRdb kept only the in-frame ones, dropping some. V, J and clone size reflect that table, while D and trimming were determined from the DNA. The data show 350,000 or so clones, with about 88% seen just once and under 1.2% held by the top ten. All exposed participants met a person with COVID-19 within 2 weeks before entering the study. CDR1 is KGHSH and CDR2 is LQKENI in the germline V gene. The V end was cut by 4 bases, the J end by 9 bases, with 13 bases between. CDR3 size: 13 residues.

The chain combines TRBV18 with TRBJ2-1; D not certain. Material for sequencing was PBMCs or T cells enriched from blood (not recorded which). The receptor was isolated from a woman in her 30s who had been exposed to COVID-19. CDR3 region: CASSLPGPSEQFF. The CDR3 region has the DNA TGTGCCAGCTCACTACCGGGCCCCTCTGAGCAGTTCTTC.